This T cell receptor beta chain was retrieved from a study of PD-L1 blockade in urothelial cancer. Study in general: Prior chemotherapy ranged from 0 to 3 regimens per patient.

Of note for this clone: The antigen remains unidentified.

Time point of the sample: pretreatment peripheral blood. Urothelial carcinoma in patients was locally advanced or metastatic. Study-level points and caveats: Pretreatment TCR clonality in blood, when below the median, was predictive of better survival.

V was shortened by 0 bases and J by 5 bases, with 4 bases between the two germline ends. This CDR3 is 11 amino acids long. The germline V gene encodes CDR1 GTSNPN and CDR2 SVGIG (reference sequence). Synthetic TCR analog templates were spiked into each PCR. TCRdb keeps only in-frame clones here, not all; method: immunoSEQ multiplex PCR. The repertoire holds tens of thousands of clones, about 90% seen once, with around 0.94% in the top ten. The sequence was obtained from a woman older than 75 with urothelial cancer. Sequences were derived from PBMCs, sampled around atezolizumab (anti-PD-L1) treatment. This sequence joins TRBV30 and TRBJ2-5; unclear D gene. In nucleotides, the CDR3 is TGTGCCTGGAGTGTTATTGAGACCCAGTACTTC. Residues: CAWSVIETQYF.